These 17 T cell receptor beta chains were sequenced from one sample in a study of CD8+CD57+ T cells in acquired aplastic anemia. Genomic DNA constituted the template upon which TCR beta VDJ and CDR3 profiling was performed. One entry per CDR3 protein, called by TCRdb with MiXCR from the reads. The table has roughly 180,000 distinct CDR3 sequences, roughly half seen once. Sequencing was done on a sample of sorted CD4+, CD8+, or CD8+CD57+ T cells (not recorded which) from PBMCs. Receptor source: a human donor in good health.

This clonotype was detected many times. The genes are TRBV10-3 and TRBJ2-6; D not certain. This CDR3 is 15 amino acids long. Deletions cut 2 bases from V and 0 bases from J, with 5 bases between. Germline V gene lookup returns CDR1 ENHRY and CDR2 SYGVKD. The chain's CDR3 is CAISEVVSGANVLTF. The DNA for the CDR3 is TGTGCCATCAGTGAGGTTGTCTCTGGGGCCAACGTCCTGACTTTC.

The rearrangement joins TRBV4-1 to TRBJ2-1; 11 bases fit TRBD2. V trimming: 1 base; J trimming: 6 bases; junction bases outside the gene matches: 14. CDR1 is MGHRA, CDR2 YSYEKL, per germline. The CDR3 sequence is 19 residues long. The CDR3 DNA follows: TGCGCCAGCAGCCAAGTTCTAGCGGGAGGTTTAGGTTCGTCCAATGAGCAGTTCTTC. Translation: CASSQVLAGGLGSSNEQFF.

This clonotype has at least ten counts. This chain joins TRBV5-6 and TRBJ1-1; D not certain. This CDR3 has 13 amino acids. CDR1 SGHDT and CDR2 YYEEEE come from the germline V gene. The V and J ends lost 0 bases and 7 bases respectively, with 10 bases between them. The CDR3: CASSLAGPSEAFF. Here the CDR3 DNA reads TGTGCCAGCAGCTTGGCCGGGCCGAGTGAAGCTTTCTTT.

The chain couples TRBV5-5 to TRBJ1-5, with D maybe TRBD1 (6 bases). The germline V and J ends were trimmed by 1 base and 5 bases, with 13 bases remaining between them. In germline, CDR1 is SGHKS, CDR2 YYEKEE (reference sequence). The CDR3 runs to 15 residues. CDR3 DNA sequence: TGTGCCAGCAGCTTGTCCGTGGGGGCGGATCAGCCCCAGCATTTT. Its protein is CASSLSVGADQPQHF.

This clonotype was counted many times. CDR3 region: CASSRDGSGSGANVLTF. The CDR3 DNA reads as TGCGCCAGCAGCCGGGACGGATCGGGCTCTGGGGCCAACGTCCTGACTTTC. The rearrangement links TRBV5-1 to TRBJ2-6, with D possibly called TRBD1 or TRBD2 (5 bases each). In germline, CDR1 is SGHRS, CDR2 YFSETQ. The CDR3 loop spans 17 amino acids. V lost 4 bases and J lost 0, with 14 bases in between.

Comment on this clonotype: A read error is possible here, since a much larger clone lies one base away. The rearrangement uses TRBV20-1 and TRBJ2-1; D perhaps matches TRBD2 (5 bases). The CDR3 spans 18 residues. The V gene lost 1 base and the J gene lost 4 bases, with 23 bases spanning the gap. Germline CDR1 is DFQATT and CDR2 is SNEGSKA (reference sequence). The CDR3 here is CSARGPRERANLYNEQFF. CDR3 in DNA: TGCAGTGCTAGAGGCCCACGGGAACGGGCAAACCTGTACAATGAGCAGTTCTTC.

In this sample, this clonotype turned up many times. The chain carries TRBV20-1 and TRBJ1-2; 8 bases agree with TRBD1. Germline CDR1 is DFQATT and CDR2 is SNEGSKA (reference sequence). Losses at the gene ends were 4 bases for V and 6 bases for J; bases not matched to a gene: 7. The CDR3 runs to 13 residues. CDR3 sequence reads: CSATTGGKNGYTF. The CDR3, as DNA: TGCAGTGCTACCACAGGGGGGAAGAATGGCTACACCTTC.

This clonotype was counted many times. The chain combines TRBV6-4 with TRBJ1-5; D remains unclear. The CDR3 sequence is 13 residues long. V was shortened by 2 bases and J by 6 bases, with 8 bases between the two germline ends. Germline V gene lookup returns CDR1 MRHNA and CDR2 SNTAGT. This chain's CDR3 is CASSDESGQPQHF. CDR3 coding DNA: TGTGCCAGCAGTGACGAATCGGGTCAGCCCCAGCATTTT.

The CDR3 is CASSLSRDRDYEQYF. As DNA, the CDR3 is TGTGCCAGCAGCTTGTCCCGGGACAGGGACTACGAGCAGTACTTC. V usage is TRBV7-2 and J usage is TRBJ2-7; 9 nucleotides line up with TRBD1. The CDR3 sequence is 15 residues long. Unmatched junction bases numbered 6, after V lost 3 bases and J lost 3 bases. In germline, CDR1 is SGHTA, CDR2 FQGNSA.

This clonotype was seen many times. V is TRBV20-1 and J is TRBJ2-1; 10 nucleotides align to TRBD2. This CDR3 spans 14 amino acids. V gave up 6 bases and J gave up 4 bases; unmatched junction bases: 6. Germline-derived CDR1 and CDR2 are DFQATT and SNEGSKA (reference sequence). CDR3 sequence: CSAPRTSGYNEQFF. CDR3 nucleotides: TGCAGTGCCCCGAGGACTAGCGGTTACAATGAGCAGTTCTTC.

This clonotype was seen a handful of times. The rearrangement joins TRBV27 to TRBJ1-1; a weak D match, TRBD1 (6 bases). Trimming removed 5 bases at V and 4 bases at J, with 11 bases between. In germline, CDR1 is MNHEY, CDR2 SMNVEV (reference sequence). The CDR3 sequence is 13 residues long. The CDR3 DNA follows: TGTGCCAGCAGTCCCACAGGGTTCACTGAAGCTTTCTTT. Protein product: CASSPTGFTEAFF.

CDR3 residues: CASSWGLARSTDTQYF. In DNA form, the CDR3 reads TGTGCCAGCAGTTGGGGACTAGCGCGCTCCACAGATACGCAGTATTTT. This rearrangement joins TRBV6-2 or TRBV6-3 to TRBJ2-3; 10 bases line up with TRBD2. V lost 4 bases, J lost 2 bases, and 6 bases stayed unmatched. This CDR3 has 16 residues. Germline-derived CDR1 and CDR2 are MNHEY and SVGEGT.

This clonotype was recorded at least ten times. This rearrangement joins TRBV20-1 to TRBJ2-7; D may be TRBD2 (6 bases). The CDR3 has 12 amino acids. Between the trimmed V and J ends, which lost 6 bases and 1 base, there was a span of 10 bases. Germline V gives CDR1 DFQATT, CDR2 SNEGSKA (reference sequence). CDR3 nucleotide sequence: TGCAGTGCCGGAGGGGAATCCTACGAGCAGTACTTC. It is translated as CSAGGESYEQYF.

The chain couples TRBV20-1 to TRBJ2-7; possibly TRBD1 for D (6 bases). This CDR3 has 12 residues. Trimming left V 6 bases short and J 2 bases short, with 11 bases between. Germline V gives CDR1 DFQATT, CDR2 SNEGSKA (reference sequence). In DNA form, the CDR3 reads TGCAGTGCCAGTACAGGGCCCTACGAGCAGTACTTC. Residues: CSASTGPYEQYF.

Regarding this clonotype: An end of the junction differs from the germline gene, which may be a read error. The CDR3 here is CALGANDEQYF. CDR3 DNA: TGTGCCCTTGGGGCTAACGACGAACAGTACTTC. This chain uses TRBV28 with TRBJ2-7; TRBD1 is a possible D gene (5 bases). Germline values: CDR1 MDHEN, CDR2 SYDVKM. There are 11 residues in the CDR3.

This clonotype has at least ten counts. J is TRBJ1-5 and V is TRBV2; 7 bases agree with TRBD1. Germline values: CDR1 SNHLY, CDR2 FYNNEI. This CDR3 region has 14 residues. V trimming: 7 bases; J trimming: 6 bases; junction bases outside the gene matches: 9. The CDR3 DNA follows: TGTGCCAGCACGATTAACAGGGGAGGTCAGCCCCAGCATTTT. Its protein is CASTINRGGQPQHF.

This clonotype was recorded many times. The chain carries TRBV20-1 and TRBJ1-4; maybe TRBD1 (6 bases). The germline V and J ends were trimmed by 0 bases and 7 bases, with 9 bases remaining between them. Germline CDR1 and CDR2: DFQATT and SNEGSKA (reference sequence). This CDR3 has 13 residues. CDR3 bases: TGCAGTGCTAGAGATAGGGGGTTTGAAAAACTGTTTTTT. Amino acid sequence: CSARDRGFEKLFF.